This T cell receptor (beta chain) was recovered during a study of blood T cell repertoires in COVID-19. CDR1 is LGHNA and CDR2 is YNFKEQ in the germline V gene. The CDR3 length is 17 residues. Germline trimming cut 1 base from V and 2 bases from J; bases unmatched to any gene: 4. Measured with immunoSEQ multiplex PCR; TCRdb has only the in-frame clones, and not every one. The table records about 83,000 clones, 86% of them present only once. The sequenced sample consisted of peripheral blood. This chain links TRBV4-2 with TRBJ2-5; 13 positions match TRBD2. The receptor's source is a woman older than 75 in a cohort sampled during active or convalescent COVID-19. The CDR3 DNA sequence: TGTGCCAGCAGCCAAGGGACTAGCGGGGGATGGCAAGAGACCCAGTACTTC. This sequence encodes CASSQGTSGGWQETQYF.